The 10 T cell receptor beta chains reported below all come from one sample, sequenced in a study of control samples from healthy donors and cancer patients. Data came from immunoSEQ multiplex PCR; TCRdb stores just in-frame clones and leaves some out. The sample lists some 120,000 clones; 70% to 90% were seen once. Sequenced input: blood. The source is a man aged 55-75 years in good health.

This sequence joins TRBV7-9 and TRBJ1-6; D is uncertain. The CDR3 is 12 residues long. Germline CDR1 and CDR2: SEHNR and FQNEAQ (reference sequence). The V and J ends lost 5 bases and 13 bases respectively, with 12 bases between them. The CDR3 coding sequence is TGTGCCAGCAGCCTGGACCCGCCTCCCCTCCACTTT. Protein product: CASSLDPPPLHF.

In its sample, this clone was seen a few times. The chain is built from TRBV6-5 and TRBJ2-7; D uncertain. V lost 7 bases, J lost 6 bases, and 16 bases lay in between. CDR3 length equals 13 residues. Germline V gene data show CDR1 as MNHEY and CDR2 as SVGAGI. CDR3 protein: CASTASMGFEQYF. The DNA for the CDR3 is TGTGCCAGCACCGCCTCTATGGGTTTCGAGCAGTACTTC.

V usage is TRBV6-2 or TRBV6-3 and J usage is TRBJ2-7, with D perhaps matching TRBD2 (5 bases). The CDR3 consists of 15 residues. Trimming left V 5 bases short and J 0 bases short, with 14 bases between. Germline values: CDR1 MNHEY, CDR2 SVGEGT. This CDR3 reads CASSRGILSSYEQYF. For the CDR3, the DNA is TGTGCCAGCAGTCGAGGGATTTTGAGCTCCTACGAGCAGTACTTC.

This chain uses TRBV7-9 with TRBJ2-3; TRBD2 agrees at 9 bases. The CDR3 consists of 16 residues. Germline CDR1 reads SEHNR; CDR2 reads FQNEAQ (reference sequence). Losses at the gene ends were 1 base for V and 5 bases for J; bases not matched to a gene: 7. CDR3 sequence: CASSLGGGGERDTQYF. DNA for the CDR3: TGTGCCAGCAGCTTAGGAGGCGGGGGGGAGAGAGATACGCAGTATTTT.

Here the CDR3 DNA reads TGTGCCAGCAGTGAAAACACTGAAGCTTTCTTT. This encodes CASSENTEAFF. V is TRBV2 and J is TRBJ1-1, with D hard to call. The CDR3 has 11 residues. Germline V CDR1 and CDR2: SNHLY, FYNNEI. Trimming left V 2 bases short and J 2 bases short, with 0 bases between.

This clone was observed once. This sequence joins TRBV6-5 and TRBJ2-2; perhaps TRBD1 as D (7 bases). CDR1 is MNHEY and CDR2 is SVGAGI in the germline V gene. The CDR3 is 14 residues long. Trimming took 10 bases from V and 0 from J, leaving 12 bases between them. CDR3 protein: CATGDSTNTGELFF. The CDR3 nucleotides read TGTGCCACGGGGGACAGCACGAACACCGGGGAGCTGTTTTTT.

The V call is TRBV5-1, the J call TRBJ2-7, with 8 bases identical to TRBD1. Germline values: CDR1 SGHRS, CDR2 YFSETQ. With 4 bases clipped from V and 2 bases from J, the junction kept 5 bases outside the gene matches. The CDR3 sequence is 14 residues long. The chain's CDR3 is CASSGQGFPYEQYF. For the CDR3, the DNA is TGCGCCAGCAGCGGACAGGGCTTTCCCTACGAGCAGTACTTC. Full variable domain (rest looked up from reference TRBV5-1 and TRBJ2-7): KAGVTQTPRYLIKTRGQQVTLSCSPISGHRSVSWYQQTPGQGLQFLFEYFSETQRNKGNFPGRFSGRQFSNSRSEMNVSTLELGDSALYLCASSGQGFPYEQYFGPGTRLTVT.

The chain employs TRBV7-2 and TRBJ1-4, with D possibly TRBD1 on 6 matching bases. Trimming took 1 base from V and 7 from J, leaving 16 bases between them. From germline, CDR1 is SGHTA and CDR2 FQGNSA. The CDR3 length is 16 residues. CDR3 region: CASSLDATGASEKLFF. The CDR3, as DNA: TGTGCCAGCAGCTTAGATGCCACGGGGGCGAGTGAAAAACTGTTTTTT.

V and J are TRBV7-9 and TRBJ2-3; TRBD1 matches 9 bases. J gave up 2 bases and V 4 bases, and 7 bases lay outside the gene matches. Germline CDR1 and CDR2: SEHNR and FQNEAQ (reference sequence). The CDR3 extends over 16 amino acids. The CDR3 DNA sequence: TGTGCCAGCAGCTCCCGGGACAGGGTGTTCACAGATACGCAGTATTTT. This codes for CASSSRDRVFTDTQYF.

V is TRBV4-1 and J is TRBJ2-5; D is unresolved. With 0 bases removed from V and 5 bases from J, the gap between germline ends came to 10 bases. From germline, CDR1 is MGHRA and CDR2 YSYEKL. The CDR3 length is 14 residues. The CDR3 protein is CASSQDLVWETQYF. The DNA of the CDR3 is TGCGCCAGCAGCCAAGATCTGGTTTGGGAGACCCAGTACTTC.